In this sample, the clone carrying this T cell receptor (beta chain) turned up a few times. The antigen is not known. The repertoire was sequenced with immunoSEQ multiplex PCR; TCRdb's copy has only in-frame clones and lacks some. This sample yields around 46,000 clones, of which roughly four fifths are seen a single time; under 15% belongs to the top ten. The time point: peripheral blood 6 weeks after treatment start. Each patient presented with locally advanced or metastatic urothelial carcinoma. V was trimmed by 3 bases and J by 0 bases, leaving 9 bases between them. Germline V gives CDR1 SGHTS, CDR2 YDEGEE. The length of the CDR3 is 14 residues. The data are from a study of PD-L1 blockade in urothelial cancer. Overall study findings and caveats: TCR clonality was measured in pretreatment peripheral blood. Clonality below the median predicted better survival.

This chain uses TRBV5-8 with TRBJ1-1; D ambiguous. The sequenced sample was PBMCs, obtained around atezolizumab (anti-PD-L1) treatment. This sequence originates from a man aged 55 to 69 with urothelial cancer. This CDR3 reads CASSSGNLNTEAFF. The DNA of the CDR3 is TGTGCCAGCAGCTCGGGGAACTTGAACACTGAAGCTTTCTTT.